This TCR beta chain appears in the sequencing data of a study of shared clonotypes between healthy human individuals. Concerning this clone itself: Its antigen is as yet unknown. Additional DNA sequences in this sample encode the identical CDR3.

General study results and limits: Unshared clonotypes carried lower generation probabilities than those common to all four donors. Rarefaction indicated that sorted-subset sequencing remained incomplete although depth was large. Represented diversity, genetic and exposure-history alike, was limited by few donors.

The method was immunoSEQ multiplex PCR; TCRdb's version includes in-frame clones alone and lacks a portion of them. The sample yields 2 million to 2.5 million clones, 85% to 95% seen once. Source material: naive CD4+ T cells from PBMCs. Noted subset: CD45RA+ positively selected. The receptor's source is a young man in good health. Some clones in this sample may be carry-over from other donors' samples.

For the CDR3, the DNA is TGCGCCAGCAGCTTGCTGTTAGCGGGGGGCCAAGAGACCCAGTACTTC. Amino acid sequence: CASSLLLAGGQETQYF. The chain joins TRBV5-1 to TRBJ2-5; 10 nucleotides line up with TRBD2. CDR3 length equals 16 residues. Germline CDR1 SGHRS, CDR2 YFSETQ. With 1 base clipped from V and 1 base from J, the junction kept 4 bases outside the gene matches.